This passage covers 10 T cell receptor beta chains from one sample sequenced in a study of vaccination and CD4 T cells after COVID-19. Treatment given: roughly nine-day PBMC culture with coronavirus spike peptide pools or control peptides (ViraFEST assay). These receptors have no known antigen. Scientists ran DNA taken from cultured CD4+ T cells through the Oncomine TCR Beta short-read assay for sequencing. MiXCR, run by TCRdb on the PCR reads, gives a single entry per CDR3 protein. The profile shows about 27,000 distinct CDR3 sequences, roughly 57% of them singletons. Sample: CD4+ T cells from blood, cultured in vitro, taken after SARS-CoV-2 vaccination. Receptor source: a human donor who received a COVID-19 vaccine.

The chain uses TRBV2 and TRBJ1-1, with unresolved D. Germline lookup yields CDR1 SNHLY and CDR2 FYNNEI. V lost 4 bases and J 0 bases, leaving 6 bases between the germline ends. CDR3 length equals 13 residues. The CDR3 protein is CASSVTLNTEAFF. The CDR3, as DNA: TGTGCCAGCAGTGTTACATTGAACACTGAAGCTTTCTTT.

The chain joins TRBV12-5 to TRBJ1-2, with TRBD1 matching over 10 bases. The CDR3 sequence is 18 residues long. CDR1 LGHNT and CDR2 FRNRAP come from the germline V gene. Trimming cost V 1 base and J 0 bases; bases outside gene matches: 8. The CDR3 reads CASGLDRRGQGANYGYTF. CDR3 coding DNA: TGTGCTAGTGGTTTGGACCGTCGAGGACAGGGGGCTAACTATGGCTACACCTTC.

The chain employs TRBV7-9 and TRBJ2-1; 7 bases match TRBD1. The J call is uncertain, as TRBJ2-7 better fits the DNA end. This CDR3 comprises 12 residues. Per the germline V gene, CDR1 is SEHNR and CDR2 is FQNEAQ (reference sequence). In DNA, the CDR3 is TGTGCCAGCAGCCCGACAGGGCTCGAGCAGTACTTC. Amino acids: CASSPTGLEQYF.

This rearrangement joins TRBV20-1 to TRBJ1-4; D remains ambiguous. CDR1 is DFQATT and CDR2 is SNEGSKA in the germline V gene (reference sequence). With 5 bases removed from V and 0 bases from J, the gap between germline ends came to 19 bases. The CDR3 runs to 17 residues. DNA of the CDR3: TGCAGTGCTGGCTTTTCTCTGTCCCGGGCAACTAATGAAAAACTGTTTTTT. Residues: CSAGFSLSRATNEKLFF.

The rearrangement joins TRBV2 to TRBJ2-5, with 7 bases that match TRBD2. CDR3 length equals 15 residues. The ends lost 2 bases at V and 0 bases at J; junction bases unmatched: 3. CDR1 is SNHLY, CDR2 FYNNEI, per germline. The CDR3 reads CASSERRGYQETQYF. DNA for the CDR3: TGTGCCAGCAGTGAAAGGCGGGGGTACCAAGAGACCCAGTACTTC.

This clonotype was seen a few times. This rearrangement joins TRBV20-1 to TRBJ2-2, with D unresolved. CDR1 DFQATT and CDR2 SNEGSKA come from the germline V gene (reference sequence). The germline V and J ends were trimmed by 3 bases and 7 bases, with 9 bases remaining between them. The CDR3 contains 12 residues. In DNA, the CDR3 is TGCAGTGCTAGCTCCTCCGGCGGGGAGCTGTTTTTT. Translating it yields CSASSSGGELFF.

The rearrangement links TRBV9 to TRBJ2-5; TRBD2 matches 8 bases. The ends lost 0 bases at V and 4 bases at J; junction bases unmatched: 11. The CDR3 contains 17 residues. Germline values: CDR1 SGDLS, CDR2 YYNGEE. The CDR3 sequence: CASSVATGGSNLETQYF. In DNA, the CDR3 is TGTGCCAGCAGCGTAGCTACGGGGGGGTCTAACCTAGAGACCCAGTACTTC.

The genes are TRBV5-8 and TRBJ2-2; D perhaps matches TRBD1 (6 bases). The CDR3 covers 16 residues. V was trimmed by 1 base and J by 5 bases, leaving 15 bases between them. The V gene's germline CDR1 is SGHTS and CDR2 YDEGEE. The CDR3 spells CASSLSGLRGTGELFF. CDR3 sequence (DNA): TGTGCCAGCAGCTTGTCGGGGCTGAGGGGGACCGGGGAGCTGTTTTTT.

This clonotype was detected once. Here the CDR3 DNA reads TGTGCCAGCAGTCGGGACAGGGGCTATGGCTACACCTTC. It codes for CASSRDRGYGYTF. The V call is TRBV12-3 or TRBV12-4, the J call TRBJ1-2; 10 bases fit TRBD1. The V gene end was trimmed by 5 bases and the J gene end by 4 bases; junction bases not matched to a gene: 1. The CDR3 sequence is 13 residues long.

This chain links TRBV7-2 with TRBJ1-6, with 9 bases identical to TRBD1. From germline, CDR1 is SGHTA and CDR2 FQGNSA. Germline trimming cut 2 bases from V and 9 bases from J; bases unmatched to any gene: 8. This CDR3 spans 16 amino acids. CDR3 sequence: CASSLTGQGVGSPLHF. As DNA, the CDR3 is TGTGCCAGCAGCTTAACGGGACAGGGCGTTGGTTCACCCCTCCACTTT. Complete variable domain (other parts from reference TRBV7-2 and TRBJ1-6): GAGVSQSPSNKVTEKGKDVELRCDPISGHTALYWYRQSLGQGLEFLIYFQGNSAPDKSGLPSDRFSAERTGGSVSTLTIQRTQQEDSAVYLCASSLTGQGVGSPLHFGNGTRLTVT.